This T cell receptor (beta chain) was recovered during a study of T cell changes during pregnancy in multiple sclerosis. Repertoires were generated with immunoSEQ multiplex PCR, while TCRdb's copy carries only in-frame clones and drops some. The table has tens of thousands of clones, roughly 93% seen once. This clone was seen a few times. This clonotype was obtained from a female donor with multiple sclerosis, enrolled in a pregnancy study. The sample here was peripheral blood, taken in the third trimester of pregnancy.

CDR3 sequence reads: CSAKMTGTDTF. For the CDR3, the DNA is TGCAGCGCAAAGATGACAGGGACGGACACCTTC. The rearrangement uses TRBV29-1 and TRBJ1-2; 7 bases fit TRBD1. The germline CDR1 and CDR2 sequences are SQVTM and ANQGSEA. CDR3 length: 11 amino acids. The V gene end was trimmed by 7 bases and the J gene end by 12 bases; junction bases not matched to a gene: 11.